This T cell receptor beta chain was identified in a study of molecular identifiers for immune sequencing clone quantification. Study summary: Five aliquots were made in replicates from the RNA of 20,000 or 100,000 naive CD8 cells, and four were sequenced. Points from the study as a whole: The share of molecules held by clones above 20 RNA copies was over 98% in effector cells and under 1% in naive cells. Among roughly 910,000 naive cells, spiked Jurkat TCR RNA from a single cell was reportedly detectable.

The CDR3 spans 15 residues. Germline lookup yields CDR1 SGHDN and CDR2 FVKESK. Between the trimmed V and J ends, which lost 4 bases and 3 bases, there was a span of 16 bases. The sample holds a few counts of this clonotype. Its cognate antigen is unknown. TCRdb reprocessed the PCR reads with MiXCR, giving one entry per CDR3 protein. There are around 8,000 distinct CDR3 sequences in the sample; 30% to 35% occur only once, and 7% lies in the top ten. Sorting recovered naive CD8 T cells on a CD8+CD4-CCR7+CD45RA+ profile. The source material was naive CD8+ T cells from blood, with Jurkat cell RNA spiked in. Sample subset: FACS-sorted CD8+CD4-CCR7+CD45RA+ naive T cells. The V and J genes are TRBV14 and TRBJ2-7; D might be TRBD1 (6 bases). This receptor was identified in a human donor in good health. Some libraries in this study had Jurkat cell RNA spiked in. The DNA of the CDR3 is TGTGCCAGCAGCCCTACGAATACAGGGTTCTACGAGCAGTACTTC. Amino acids: CASSPTNTGFYEQYF.